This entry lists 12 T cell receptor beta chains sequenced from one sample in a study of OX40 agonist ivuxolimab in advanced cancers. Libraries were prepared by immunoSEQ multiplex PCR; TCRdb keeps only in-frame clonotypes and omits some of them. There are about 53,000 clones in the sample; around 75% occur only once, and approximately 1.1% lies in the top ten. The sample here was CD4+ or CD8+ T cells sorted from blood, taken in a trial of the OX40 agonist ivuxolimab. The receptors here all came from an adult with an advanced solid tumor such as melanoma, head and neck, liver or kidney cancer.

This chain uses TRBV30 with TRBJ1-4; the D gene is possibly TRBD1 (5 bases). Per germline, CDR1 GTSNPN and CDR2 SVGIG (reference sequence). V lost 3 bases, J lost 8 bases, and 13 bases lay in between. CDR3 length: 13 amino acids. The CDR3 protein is CAWSRDVGEKLFF. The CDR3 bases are TGTGCCTGGAGCAGGGATGTGGGAGAAAAACTGTTTTTT.

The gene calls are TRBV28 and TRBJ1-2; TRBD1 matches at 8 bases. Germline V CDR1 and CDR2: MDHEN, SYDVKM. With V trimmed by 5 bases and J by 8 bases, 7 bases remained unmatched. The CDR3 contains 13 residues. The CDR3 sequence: CASSTGGFGGYTF. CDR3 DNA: TGTGCCAGCAGTACAGGGGGTTTCGGAGGCTACACCTTC.

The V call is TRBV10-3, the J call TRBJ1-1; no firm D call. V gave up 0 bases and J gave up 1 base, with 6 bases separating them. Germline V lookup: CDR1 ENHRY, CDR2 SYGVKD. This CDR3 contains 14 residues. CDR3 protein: CAISESIPNTEAFF. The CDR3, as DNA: TGTGCCATCAGTGAGTCGATACCGAACACTGAAGCTTTCTTT.

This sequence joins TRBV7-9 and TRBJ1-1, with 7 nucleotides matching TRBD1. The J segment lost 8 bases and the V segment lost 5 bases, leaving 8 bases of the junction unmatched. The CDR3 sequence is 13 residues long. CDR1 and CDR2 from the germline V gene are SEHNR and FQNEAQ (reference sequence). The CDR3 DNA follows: TGTGCCAGCAGCCCTACCGACAGGGCAGAAGCTTTCTTT. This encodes CASSPTDRAEAFF.

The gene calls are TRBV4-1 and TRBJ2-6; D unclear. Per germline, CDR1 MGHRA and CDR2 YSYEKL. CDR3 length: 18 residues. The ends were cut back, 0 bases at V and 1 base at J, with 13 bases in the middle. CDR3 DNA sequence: TGCGCCAGCAGCCAAGATTCAGGTTCGGCATCTGGGGCCAACGTCCTGACTTTC. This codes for CASSQDSGSASGANVLTF.

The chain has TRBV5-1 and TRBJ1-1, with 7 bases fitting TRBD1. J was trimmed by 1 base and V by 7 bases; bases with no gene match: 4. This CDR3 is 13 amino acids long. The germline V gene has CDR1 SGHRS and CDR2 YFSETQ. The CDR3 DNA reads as TGCGCCAGCGTGGGACAGCCGAACACTGAAGCTTTCTTT. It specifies CASVGQPNTEAFF.

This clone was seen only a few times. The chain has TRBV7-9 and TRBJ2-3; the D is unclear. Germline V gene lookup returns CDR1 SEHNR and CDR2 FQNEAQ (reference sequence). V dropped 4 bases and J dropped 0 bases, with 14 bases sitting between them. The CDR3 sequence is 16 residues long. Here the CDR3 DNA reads TGTGCCAGCAGCTCCCGTACGGGTACTAGCACAGATACGCAGTATTTT. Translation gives CASSSRTGTSTDTQYF.

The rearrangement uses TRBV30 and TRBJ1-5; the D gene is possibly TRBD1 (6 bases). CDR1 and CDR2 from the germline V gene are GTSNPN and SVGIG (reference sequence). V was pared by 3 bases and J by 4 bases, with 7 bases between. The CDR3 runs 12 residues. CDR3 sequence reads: CAWSTGNQPQHF. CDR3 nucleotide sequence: TGTGCCTGGAGCACAGGGAATCAGCCCCAGCATTTT. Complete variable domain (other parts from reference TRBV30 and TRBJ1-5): SQTIHQWPATLVQPVGSPLSLECTVEGTSNPNLYWYRQAAGRGLQLLFYSVGIGQISSEVPQNLSASRPQDRQFILSSKKLLLSDSGFYLCAWSTGNQPQHFGDGTRLSIL.

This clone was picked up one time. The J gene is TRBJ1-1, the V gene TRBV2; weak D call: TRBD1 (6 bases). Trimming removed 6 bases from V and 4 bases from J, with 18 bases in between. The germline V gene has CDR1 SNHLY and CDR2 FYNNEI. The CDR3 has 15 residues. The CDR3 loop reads CASREGRAGATEAFF. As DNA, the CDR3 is TGTGCCAGCAGGGAGGGCCGAGCAGGGGCCACTGAAGCTTTCTTT.

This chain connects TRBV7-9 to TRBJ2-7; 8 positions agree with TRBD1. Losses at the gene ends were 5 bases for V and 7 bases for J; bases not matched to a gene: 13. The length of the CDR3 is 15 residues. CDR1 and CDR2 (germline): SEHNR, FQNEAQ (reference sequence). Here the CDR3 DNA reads TGTGCCAGCAGCAGAGGACAGGGCGGTGTTCGAGAGCAGTACTTC. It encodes CASSRGQGGVREQYF.

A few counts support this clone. The CDR3 here is CASSSTSGRAHTQYF. In nucleotides, the CDR3 is TGTGCCAGCAGTTCCACTAGCGGGAGGGCCCATACGCAGTATTTT. The rearrangement joins TRBV7-3 to TRBJ2-3, with 13 bases that match TRBD2. V lost 6 bases to trimming and J lost 7 bases; unmatched junction nucleotides: 7. CDR1 SGHTA and CDR2 FQGTGA come from the germline V gene. This CDR3 region has 15 residues.

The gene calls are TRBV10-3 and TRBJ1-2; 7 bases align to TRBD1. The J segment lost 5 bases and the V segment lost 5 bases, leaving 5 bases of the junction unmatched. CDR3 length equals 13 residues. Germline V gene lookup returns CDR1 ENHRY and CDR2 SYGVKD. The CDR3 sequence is CAISSTGDYGYTF. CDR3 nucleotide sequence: TGTGCCATCAGTTCCACAGGGGATTATGGCTACACCTTC.